This entry describes one T cell receptor (beta chain). Its antigen remains unknown. Generated by immunoSEQ multiplex PCR, the TCRdb table keeps only in-frame clones and is missing some. Of approximately 120,000 clones in the sample, approximately 86% were seen once. The data are from a study of T cell responses to AZD1222 COVID-19 vaccine. The germline V and J ends were trimmed by 5 bases and 3 bases, with 8 bases remaining between them. Germline V CDR1 and CDR2: MNHNS, SASEGT. The CDR3 loop spans 13 amino acids. Study-level findings and limits: White British donors predominated, females outnumbered males, and clonal diversity was possibly underestimated. Only five or six individuals given AZD1222 were seropositive at baseline. Spike-specific TCR repertoires showed rising breadth and depth after two AZD1222 doses. Spike was spanned by vaccine-associated CD4 TCRs, which were dominant at 160-218 and 743-854.

The sample here was peripheral blood, taken 28 days after the second AZD1222 dose. The receptor was isolated from an adult who received the AZD1222 COVID-19 vaccine. The V call is TRBV6-1, the J call TRBJ1-5; no definite D call. The CDR3 region has the DNA TGTGCCAGCAGTTCCGCCACCAATCAGCCCCAGCATTTT. This encodes CASSSATNQPQHF.